Below are 4 T cell receptor beta chains sequenced from a single sample in a study of blood T cell repertoires in COVID-19. Some clones are missing from TCRdb's copy, which holds only in-frame ones; the method was immunoSEQ multiplex PCR. The repertoire holds roughly 100,000 clones, roughly 90% seen once, with 1.5% to 2% in the top ten. What was sequenced was peripheral blood. The origin of the receptors is a woman aged 50 to 65 with COVID-19, enrolled during active disease.

This chain joins TRBV11-2 and TRBJ1-1; 9 bases align to TRBD1. V dropped 4 bases and J dropped 2; count of bases not matched to a gene: 5. This CDR3 is built from 15 residues. Germline CDR1 and CDR2: SGHAT and FQNNGV. CDR3: CASSSGTGINTEAFF. CDR3 in DNA: TGTGCCAGCAGCTCCGGGACAGGGATTAACACTGAAGCTTTCTTT.

The J gene is TRBJ1-2, the V gene TRBV29-1; TRBD1 aligns across 8 bases. Germline loops: CDR1 SQVTM, CDR2 ANQGSEA. V was clipped by 3 bases and J by 0 bases; unmatched bases: 6. The CDR3 runs 15 residues. This CDR3 is CSVEGQELPNYGYTF. As DNA, the CDR3 is TGCAGCGTTGAGGGACAGGAGCTTCCTAACTATGGCTACACCTTC.

Note on this clone: Germline is not matched at one junction end, which may reflect a read error. The chain couples TRBV11-3 to TRBJ2-5, with D unclear. Germline values: CDR1 SGHNT, CDR2 YENEEA. This CDR3 contains 10 residues. The CDR3 region is CASSLELLDF. The CDR3 DNA reads as TGTGCCAGCAGCTTGGAGCTTTTGGACTTC.

The chain combines TRBV5-1 with TRBJ1-1, with 7 bases identical to TRBD1. This CDR3 is 14 amino acids long. The J segment lost 4 bases and the V segment lost 2 bases, leaving 5 bases of the junction unmatched. The germline V gene has CDR1 SGHRS and CDR2 YFSETQ. The CDR3 protein is CASSFETGSTEAFF. Written as DNA, the CDR3 is TGCGCCAGCAGCTTCGAGACAGGGAGCACTGAAGCTTTCTTT.